One sample yielded the 25 T cell receptor beta chains listed below, sequenced in a study of regulatory T cells in long-lasting Graves disease. Relying on iRepertoire HTBI primers and Arm-PCR of CDR3 regions, the team built TCR beta libraries. TCRdb called the multiplex PCR reads again in MiXCR, with one record for every CDR3 protein. The sample holds about 350,000 distinct CDR3 sequences; 16% are singletons and the top ten take roughly 27%. Time point of the sample: newly diagnosed GD, antithyroid drugs for less than 3 months. RNA from PBMCs was the source of the TCR library. This sample was shared with a second study, whose subject was T cells in Graves' hyperthyroidism and ophthalmopathy.

The sequencing used peripheral blood mononuclear cells (PBMCs), collected at new diagnosis, from a patient treated with antithyroid drugs. These receptors all come from a man aged 35 to 55 with Graves disease.

This rearrangement joins TRBV20-1 to TRBJ2-3; 12 bases align to TRBD1. The DNA matches TRBJ2-5 better at its end, which makes the J call doubtful. The CDR3 runs to 15 residues. The germline gives CDR1 DFQATT, CDR2 SNEGSKA (reference sequence). CDR3 coding DNA: TGCAGTGCTAGGAGGGGGACAGGGGGCCGGGAGACCCAGTACTTC. It specifies CSARRGTGGRETQYF.

CDR3 loop: CASSYAGTMNTGELFF. Here the CDR3 DNA reads TGTGCCAGCAGTTACGCCGGGACTATGAACACCGGGGAGCTGTTTTTT. The gene calls are TRBV6-2 or TRBV6-3 and TRBJ2-2; 7 bases line up with TRBD2. Germline assignment: CDR1 MNHEY and CDR2 SVGEGT. V shed 2 bases and J 1 base; nucleotides not matched to a gene: 4. The CDR3 runs 16 residues.

This clonotype was detected ten times or more. The CDR3 sequence: CAISRGGNQPQHF. The CDR3 bases are TGTGCCATCTCACGGGGGGGCAATCAGCCCCAGCATTTT. This chain joins TRBV7-2 and TRBJ1-5; weak D call: TRBD1 (5 bases). There are 13 residues in the CDR3. Germline CDR1 SGHTA, CDR2 FQGNSA. V lost 10 bases, J lost 2 bases, and 12 bases lay in between.

This clonotype has a count of ten or more. The chain recombines TRBV2 with TRBJ1-1, with TRBD1 identical over 9 bases. Trimming at V came to 4 bases and at J to 6 bases, leaving 6 bases not matched to a gene. This CDR3 has 14 amino acids. CDR1 is SNHLY and CDR2 is FYNNEI in the germline V gene. The CDR3 DNA sequence: TGTGCCAGCAGTGCGGGACAGGGTGGCGCTGAAGCTTTCTTT. Translation: CASSAGQGGAEAFF.

There are many counts of this clonotype. V is TRBV5-1 and J is TRBJ1-1, with D possibly TRBD1 on 5 matching bases. The CDR3 covers 11 residues. Looked up from germline, CDR1 is SGHRS and CDR2 is YFSETQ. V lost 3 bases and J 10 bases, leaving 10 bases between the germline ends. CDR3 in DNA: TGCGCCAGCAGCTGGGGGACTCTAGCTTTCTTT. Amino acids: CASSWGTLAFF. The full variable domain, rest sourced from reference TRBV5-1 and TRBJ1-1, is KAGVTQTPRYLIKTRGQQVTLSCSPISGHRSVSWYQQTPGQGLQFLFEYFSETQRNKGNFPGRFSGRQFSNSRSEMNVSTLELGDSALYLCASSWGTLAFFGQGTRLTVV.

The chain couples TRBV28 to TRBJ1-5, with 7 nucleotides matching TRBD1. J gave up 2 bases and V 11 bases, and 3 bases lay outside the gene matches. Per the germline V gene, CDR1 is MDHEN and CDR2 is SYDVKM. The CDR3 contains 12 residues. CDR3 in amino acids: CAGTGGNQPQHF. The CDR3 DNA sequence: TGTGCCGGTACAGGGGGCAATCAGCCCCAGCATTTT.

This clonotype was seen more than once but under ten times. The chain is built from TRBV10-3 and TRBJ1-1; TRBD1 might be the D (5 bases). The CDR3 totals 14 residues. Germline V CDR1 and CDR2: ENHRY, SYGVKD. Deletions cut 2 bases from V and 1 base from J, with 8 bases between. CDR3: CAISEAGPNTEAFF. The CDR3 coding sequence is TGTGCCATCAGTGAGGCAGGGCCGAACACTGAAGCTTTCTTT.

There are a few counts of this clonotype. The chain recombines TRBV11-3 with TRBJ2-7; perhaps TRBD2 as D (6 bases). This CDR3 region has 15 residues. Germline values: CDR1 SGHNT, CDR2 YENEEA. Trimming left V 0 bases short and J 7 bases short, with 16 bases between. DNA of the CDR3: TGTGCCAGCAGCTTAGATCCCGGGGGATTCGGGGAGCAGTACTTC. This translates into CASSLDPGGFGEQYF.

This clonotype was detected ten times or more. This chain links TRBV28 with TRBJ2-1, with 11 nucleotides matching TRBD2. The length of the CDR3 is 15 residues. The V and J ends lost 4 bases and 6 bases, in that order; junction bases with no gene match: 5. Per the germline V gene, CDR1 is MDHEN and CDR2 is SYDVKM. CDR3 protein: CASSWSGTSGNEQFF. The CDR3 DNA reads TGTGCCAGCAGTTGGTCCGGGACTAGCGGCAATGAGCAGTTCTTC.

In this sample, this clonotype turned up many times. In nucleotides, the CDR3 is TGTGCCAGCAGCCCCAGCGGGAGCGGGGGTCGGGAGCAGTTCTTC. Amino acid sequence: CASSPSGSGGREQFF. This chain links TRBV7-2 with TRBJ2-1, with 8 bases that match TRBD2. Germline V CDR1 and CDR2: SGHTA, FQGNSA. V shed 5 bases and J 10 bases; nucleotides not matched to a gene: 13. The CDR3 runs 15 residues.

Many counts were recorded for this clonotype. This chain links TRBV24-1 with TRBJ1-4; D call uncertain. The CDR3 loop spans 14 amino acids. Trimming removed 2 bases from V and 8 bases from J, with 11 bases in between. The germline gives CDR1 KGHDR, CDR2 SFDVKD. DNA for the CDR3: TGTGCCACCAGTGATTCGAGGGTCGGCGAAAAACTGTTTTTT. Translated: CATSDSRVGEKLFF.

Only a few counts were recorded for this clonotype. V and J are TRBV6-2 or TRBV6-3 and TRBJ2-3, with D possibly being TRBD1 (6 bases). Germline V gives CDR1 MNHEY, CDR2 SVGEGT. With 6 bases removed from V and 4 bases from J, the gap between germline ends came to 14 bases. The CDR3 has 14 residues. The CDR3 here is CASRVGRGSDTQYF. The DNA of the CDR3 is TGTGCCAGCAGGGTAGGAAGGGGGTCAGATACGCAGTATTTT.

A word on this clonotype: One junction end disagrees with the germline gene, perhaps due to a read error. The chain couples TRBV2 to TRBJ2-1, with no clear D. The CDR3 loop spans 11 amino acids. From germline, CDR1 is SNHLY and CDR2 FYNNEI. The CDR3 here is CASRGYNEQVF. CDR3 coding DNA: TGTGCCAGCAGGGGTTACAATGAGCAGGTCTTC.

Comments on this clonotype: A much larger clone differs from this one at a single base, so this may be a read error. This chain joins TRBV29-1 and TRBJ1-1, with 9 positions matching TRBD1. The CDR3 is 11 residues long. Germline CDR1 reads SQVTM; CDR2 reads ANQGSEA. The chain's CDR3 is CGGRTGAKAFF. The CDR3 DNA sequence: TGCGGCGGACGGACAGGGGCGAAAGCTTTCTTT.

This clonotype was observed many times. This rearrangement joins TRBV5-1 to TRBJ2-3; D remains ambiguous. Germline loops: CDR1 SGHRS, CDR2 YFSETQ. The CDR3 consists of 14 residues. Trimming cost V 4 bases and J 2 bases, with 11 bases left between them. Here the CDR3 DNA reads TGCGCCAGCAGCCCGTCGGCCTACACAGATACGCAGTATTTT. It yields the protein CASSPSAYTDTQYF.

This clonotype was detected many times. This chain connects TRBV7-9 to TRBJ2-7; 7 nucleotides agree with TRBD1. Per germline, CDR1 SEHNR and CDR2 FQNEAQ (reference sequence). V shed 5 bases, J shed 2 bases, and the junction held 6 bases outside the gene matches. CDR3 length equals 14 residues. CDR3 in DNA: TGTGCCAGCAGCCCAACAGGGGTCCCCTACGAGCAGTACTTC. This encodes CASSPTGVPYEQYF.

In the case of this clonotype: A clone one base away is much larger, so this may be a read error. The rearrangement joins TRBV24-1 to TRBJ2-2; 7 bases align to TRBD1. Looked up from germline, CDR1 is KGHDR and CDR2 is SFDVKD. The CDR3 runs to 16 residues. The chain's CDR3 is CAASDSRTGSTGELFF. As DNA, the CDR3 is TGTGCCGCCAGTGACTCCAGGACAGGTTCCACCGGGGAGCTGTTTTTT.

About this clonotype: Possible read error: a much larger clone is one base away. The V gene is TRBV2, the J gene TRBJ2-3; D is uncertain. The CDR3 runs 14 residues. The V gene's germline CDR1 is SNHLY and CDR2 FYNNEI. V was clipped by 7 bases and J by 0 bases, with 11 bases between them. The CDR3 region is CASNEFPSTDTQYF. CDR3 nucleotides: TGTGCCAGCAATGAGTTCCCCAGCACAGATACGCAGTATTTT.

This clonotype occurred many times. V and J are TRBV11-2 and TRBJ2-3; a possible D gene is TRBD2 (5 bases). Per the germline V gene, CDR1 is SGHAT and CDR2 is FQNNGV. V was shortened by 3 bases and J by 5 bases, with 9 bases between the two germline ends. The length of the CDR3 is 13 residues. The CDR3: CASSFQRKDTQYF. The CDR3 region has the DNA TGTGCCAGCAGCTTCCAGCGGAAAGATACGCAGTATTTT.

This clonotype appeared a few times. The CDR3 DNA reads as TGTGCCAGCAGTTTTGGACGTAGAGCGGTCCGGGAGCTGTTTTTT. Translated, it gives CASSFGRRAVRELFF. The chain carries TRBV12-3 or TRBV12-4 and TRBJ2-2; D possibly corresponds to TRBD2 (5 bases). The CDR3 has 15 amino acids. V was trimmed by 3 bases and J by 9 bases, leaving 17 bases between them.

This clonotype was picked up a small number of times. The rearrangement uses TRBV5-1 and TRBJ2-7; 7 bases agree with TRBD1. In germline, CDR1 is SGHRS, CDR2 YFSETQ. This CDR3 contains 15 residues. The V and J ends lost 4 bases and 2 bases, in that order; junction bases with no gene match: 9. CDR3 loop: CASSPDRVGAYEQYF. CDR3 coding DNA: TGCGCCAGCAGCCCCGACAGGGTCGGGGCCTACGAGCAGTACTTC.

The table lists this clonotype with many counts. The V gene is TRBV27, the J gene TRBJ2-3; no clear D. Per germline, CDR1 MNHEY and CDR2 SMNVEV (reference sequence). The V end was cut by 2 bases, the J end by 2 bases, with 8 bases between. The CDR3 is 14 amino acids. The CDR3 here is CASSLRLPTDTQYF. The CDR3 nucleotides read TGTGCCAGCAGTTTACGCCTCCCCACAGATACGCAGTATTTT.

The chain recombines TRBV7-2 with TRBJ2-3, with TRBD2 matching over 11 bases. Germline assignment: CDR1 SGHTA and CDR2 FQGNSA. Germline trimming cut 5 bases from V and 6 bases from J; bases unmatched to any gene: 7. The CDR3 length is 15 residues. CDR3 DNA: TGTGCCAGCAGCCCTAGCGGGGGGCTGGTGGATACGCAGTATTTT. It specifies CASSPSGGLVDTQYF.

The chain carries TRBV9 and TRBJ2-1, with a possible D match to TRBD1 (7 bases). Trimming cost V 4 bases and J 3 bases, with 20 bases left between them. Germline V gene data show CDR1 as SGDLS and CDR2 as YYNGEE. The CDR3 is made up of 17 amino acids. DNA of the CDR3: TGTGCCAGCAGCCTCTCAGGGGGGAACGGATTCTACAATGAGCAGTTCTTC. Protein product: CASSLSGGNGFYNEQFF.

This clonotype has a count of ten or more. The CDR3 nucleotides are TGTGCCAGCAGCTTAGCGCTAATGGACTACTACGAGCAGTACTTC. Translation: CASSLALMDYYEQYF. The J gene is TRBJ2-7, the V gene TRBV7-2; D may be TRBD2 (6 bases). V lost 0 bases to trimming and J lost 3 bases, with 12 bases between them. The CDR3 has 15 amino acids. Germline V gene lookup returns CDR1 SGHTA and CDR2 FQGNSA.